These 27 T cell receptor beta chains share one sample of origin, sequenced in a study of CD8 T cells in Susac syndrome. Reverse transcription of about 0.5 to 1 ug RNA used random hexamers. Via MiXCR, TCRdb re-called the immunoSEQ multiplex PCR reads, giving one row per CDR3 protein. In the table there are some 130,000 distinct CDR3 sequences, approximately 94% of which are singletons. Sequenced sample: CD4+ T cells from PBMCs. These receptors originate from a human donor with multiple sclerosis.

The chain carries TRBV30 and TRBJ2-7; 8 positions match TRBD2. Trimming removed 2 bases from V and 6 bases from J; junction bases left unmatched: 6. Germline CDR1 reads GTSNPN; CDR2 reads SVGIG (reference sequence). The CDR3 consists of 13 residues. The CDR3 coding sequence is TGTGCCTGGAGTAAAGCGGGAGCTTTCGAGCAGTACTTC. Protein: CAWSKAGAFEQYF.

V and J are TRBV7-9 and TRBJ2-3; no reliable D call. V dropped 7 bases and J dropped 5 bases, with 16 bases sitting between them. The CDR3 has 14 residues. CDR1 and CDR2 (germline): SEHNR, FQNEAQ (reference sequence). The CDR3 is CASNLAPMGDTQYF. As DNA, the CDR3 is TGTGCCAGCAACTTGGCTCCCATGGGAGATACGCAGTATTTT.

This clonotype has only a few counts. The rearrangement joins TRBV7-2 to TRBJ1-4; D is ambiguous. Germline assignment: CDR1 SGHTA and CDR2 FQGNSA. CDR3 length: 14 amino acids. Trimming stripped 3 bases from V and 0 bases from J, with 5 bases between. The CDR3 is CASSLIATNEKLFF. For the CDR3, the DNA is TGTGCCAGCAGCTTGATTGCAACTAATGAAAAACTGTTTTTT. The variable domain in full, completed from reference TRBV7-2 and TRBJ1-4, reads GAGVSQSPSNKVTEKGKDVELRCDPISGHTALYWYRQSLGQGLEFLIYFQGNSAPDKSGLPSDRFSAERTGGSVSTLTIQRTQQEDSAVYLCASSLIATNEKLFFGSGTQLSVL.

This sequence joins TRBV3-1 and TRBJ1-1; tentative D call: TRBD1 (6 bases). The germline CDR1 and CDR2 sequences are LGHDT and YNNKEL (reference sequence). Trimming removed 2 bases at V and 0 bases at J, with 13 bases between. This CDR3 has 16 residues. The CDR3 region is CASSQIRQDLNTEAFF. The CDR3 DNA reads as TGTGCCAGCAGCCAAATCCGACAGGATCTGAACACTGAAGCTTTCTTT.

CDR3 nucleotide sequence: TGTGCCAGCAGTTACTTTTCGACAGGGTCCGTCTACGAGCAGTACTTC. Translated, it gives CASSYFSTGSVYEQYF. The J gene is TRBJ2-7, the V gene TRBV6-5, with 7 bases that match TRBD1. The germline gives CDR1 MNHEY, CDR2 SVGAGI. The CDR3 is made up of 16 amino acids. V shed 1 base and J 3 bases; nucleotides not matched to a gene: 9.

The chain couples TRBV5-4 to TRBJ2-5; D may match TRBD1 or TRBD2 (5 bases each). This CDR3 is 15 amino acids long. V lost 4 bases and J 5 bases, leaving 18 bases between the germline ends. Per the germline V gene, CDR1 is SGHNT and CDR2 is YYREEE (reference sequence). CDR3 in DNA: TGTGCCAGCAGCGGGGCAGGGAGTAGTCTGGAGACCCAGTACTTC. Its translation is CASSGAGSSLETQYF.

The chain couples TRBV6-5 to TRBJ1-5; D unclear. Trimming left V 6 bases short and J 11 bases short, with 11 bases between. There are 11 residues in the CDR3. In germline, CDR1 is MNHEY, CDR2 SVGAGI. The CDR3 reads CASRSLGTQHF. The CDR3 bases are TGTGCCAGCAGATCCCTGGGGACCCAGCATTTT.

CDR3 residues: CSVTTGTNTEAFF. The CDR3 bases are TGCAGCGTCACGACAGGGACAAACACTGAAGCTTTCTTT. The V gene is TRBV29-1, the J gene TRBJ1-1; 7 bases match TRBD1. The V gene's germline CDR1 is SQVTM and CDR2 ANQGSEA. After removal of 6 bases from V and 2 bases from J, the junction contained 6 bases not matched to a gene. CDR3 length: 13 residues. The full variable domain, its missing parts supplied by reference TRBV29-1 and TRBJ1-1, is SAVISQKPSRDICQRGTSLTIQCQVDSQVTMMFWYRQQPGQSLTLIATANQGSEATYESGFVIDKFPISRPNLTFSTLTVSNMSPEDSSIYLCSVTTGTNTEAFFGQGTRLTVV.

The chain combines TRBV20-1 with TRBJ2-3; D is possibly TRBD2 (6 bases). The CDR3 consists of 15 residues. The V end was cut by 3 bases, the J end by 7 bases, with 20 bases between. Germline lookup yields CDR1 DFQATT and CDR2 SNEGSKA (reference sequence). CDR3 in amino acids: CSASPRLGQSNTQYF. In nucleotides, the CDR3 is TGCAGTGCTAGCCCCAGACTAGGCCAGAGCAATACGCAGTATTTT.

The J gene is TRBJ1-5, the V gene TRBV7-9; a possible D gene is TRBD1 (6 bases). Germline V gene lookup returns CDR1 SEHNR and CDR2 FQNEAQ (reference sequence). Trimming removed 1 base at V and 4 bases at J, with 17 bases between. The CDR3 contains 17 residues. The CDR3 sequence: CASSLGGGQGRNQPQHF. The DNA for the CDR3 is TGTGCCAGCAGCTTAGGGGGGGGACAAGGGAGAAATCAGCCCCAGCATTTT.

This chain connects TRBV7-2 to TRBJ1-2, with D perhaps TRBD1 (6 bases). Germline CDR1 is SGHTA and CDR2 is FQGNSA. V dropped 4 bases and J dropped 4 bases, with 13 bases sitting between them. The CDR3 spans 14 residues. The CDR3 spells CASSSNRQAYGYTF. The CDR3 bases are TGTGCCAGCAGCTCTAACCGACAGGCCTATGGCTACACCTTC.

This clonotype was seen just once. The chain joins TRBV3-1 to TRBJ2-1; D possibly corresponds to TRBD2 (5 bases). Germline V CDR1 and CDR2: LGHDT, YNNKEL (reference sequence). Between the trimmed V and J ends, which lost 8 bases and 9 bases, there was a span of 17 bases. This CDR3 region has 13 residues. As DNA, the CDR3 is TGTGCCAGCGAGGGCCCTCGAGAAGGTGAGCAGTTCTTC. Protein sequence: CASEGPREGEQFF.

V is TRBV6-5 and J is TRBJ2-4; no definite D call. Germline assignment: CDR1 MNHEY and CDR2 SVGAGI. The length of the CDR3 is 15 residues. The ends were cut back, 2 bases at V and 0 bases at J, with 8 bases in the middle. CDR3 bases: TGTGCCAGCAGTTACCTGGCCAGAGCCAAAAACATTCAGTACTTC. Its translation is CASSYLARAKNIQYF.

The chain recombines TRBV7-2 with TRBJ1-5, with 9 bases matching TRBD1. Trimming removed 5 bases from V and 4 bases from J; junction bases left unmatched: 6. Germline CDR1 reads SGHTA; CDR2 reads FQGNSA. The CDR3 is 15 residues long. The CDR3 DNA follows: TGTGCCAGCAGCCAGGACAGGGGCTATAATCAGCCCCAGCATTTT. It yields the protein CASSQDRGYNQPQHF. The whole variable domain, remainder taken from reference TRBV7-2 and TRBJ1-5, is GAGVSQSPSNKVTEKGKDVELRCDPISGHTALYWYRQSLGQGLEFLIYFQGNSAPDKSGLPSDRFSAERTGGSVSTLTIQRTQQEDSAVYLCASSQDRGYNQPQHFGDGTRLSIL.

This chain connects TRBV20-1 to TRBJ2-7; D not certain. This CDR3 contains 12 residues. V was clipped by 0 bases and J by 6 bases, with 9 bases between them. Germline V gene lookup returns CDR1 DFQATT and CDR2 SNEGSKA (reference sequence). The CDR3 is CSARDPVSEQYF. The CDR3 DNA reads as TGCAGTGCTAGAGATCCGGTTTCCGAGCAGTACTTC.

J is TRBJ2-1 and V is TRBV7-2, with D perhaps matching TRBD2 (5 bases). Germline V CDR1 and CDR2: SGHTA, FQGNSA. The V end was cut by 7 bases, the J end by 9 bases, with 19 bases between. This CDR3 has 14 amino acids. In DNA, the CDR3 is TGTGCCAGCATGCCATTTGAGGGAGAAGGTGAGCAGTTCTTC. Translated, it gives CASMPFEGEGEQFF.

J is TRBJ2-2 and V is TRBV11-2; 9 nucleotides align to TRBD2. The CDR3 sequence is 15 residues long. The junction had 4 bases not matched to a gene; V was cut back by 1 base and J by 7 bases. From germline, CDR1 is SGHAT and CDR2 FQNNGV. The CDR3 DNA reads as TGTGCCAGCAGCTTAGGAGCTAGCGGGAACGGGGAGCTGTTTTTT. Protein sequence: CASSLGASGNGELFF.

The CDR3 is CAWGWGPDTEAFF. The CDR3 DNA sequence: TGTGCCTGGGGATGGGGGCCCGACACTGAAGCTTTCTTT. V gene TRBV30 combines with J gene TRBJ1-1; tentative D call: TRBD1 (6 bases). The V and J ends lost 5 bases and 3 bases respectively, with 13 bases between them. The CDR3 has 13 amino acids. CDR1 is GTSNPN, CDR2 SVGIG, per germline (reference sequence).

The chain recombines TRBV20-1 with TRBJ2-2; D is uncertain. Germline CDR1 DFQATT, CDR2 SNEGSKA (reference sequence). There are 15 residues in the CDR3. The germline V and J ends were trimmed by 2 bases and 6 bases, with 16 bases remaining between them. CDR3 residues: CSARPFGSNPGELFF. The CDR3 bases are TGCAGTGCTAGACCTTTTGGGTCCAACCCCGGGGAGCTGTTTTTT.

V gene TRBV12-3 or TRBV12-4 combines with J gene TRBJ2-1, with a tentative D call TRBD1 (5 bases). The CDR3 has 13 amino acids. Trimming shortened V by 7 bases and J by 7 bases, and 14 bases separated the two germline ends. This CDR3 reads CASKLTQGNEQFF. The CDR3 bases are TGTGCCAGCAAATTAACCCAGGGAAATGAGCAGTTCTTC.

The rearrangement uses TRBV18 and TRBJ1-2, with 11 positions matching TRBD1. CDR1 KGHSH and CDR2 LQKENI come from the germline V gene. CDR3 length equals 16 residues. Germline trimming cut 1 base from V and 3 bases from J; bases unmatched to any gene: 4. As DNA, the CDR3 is TGTGCCAGCTCACCACAGGGGACAGGGGGAGACTATGGCTACACCTTC. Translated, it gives CASSPQGTGGDYGYTF.

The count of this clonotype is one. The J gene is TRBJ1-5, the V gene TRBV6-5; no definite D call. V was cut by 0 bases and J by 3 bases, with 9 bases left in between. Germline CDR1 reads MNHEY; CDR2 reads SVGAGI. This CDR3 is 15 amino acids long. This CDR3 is CASSYSVTSNQPQHF. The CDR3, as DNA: TGTGCCAGCAGTTACTCGGTGACTTCCAATCAGCCCCAGCATTTT.

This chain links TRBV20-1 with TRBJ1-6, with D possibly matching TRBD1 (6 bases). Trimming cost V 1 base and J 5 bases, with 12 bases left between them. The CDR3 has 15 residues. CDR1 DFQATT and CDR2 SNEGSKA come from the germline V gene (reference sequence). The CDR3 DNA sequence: TGCAGTGCTAGAGGTACAGGGTGGAATAATTCACCCCTCCACTTT. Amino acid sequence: CSARGTGWNNSPLHF.

The CDR3 loop reads CSARATSGREGNIQYF. The CDR3 DNA is TGCAGTGCTAGAGCGACCTCGGGGAGGGAAGGGAACATTCAGTACTTC. J is TRBJ2-4 and V is TRBV20-1; TRBD2 aligns across 7 bases. With 1 base clipped from V and 7 bases from J, the junction kept 13 bases outside the gene matches. CDR1 DFQATT and CDR2 SNEGSKA come from the germline V gene (reference sequence). This CDR3 region has 16 residues.

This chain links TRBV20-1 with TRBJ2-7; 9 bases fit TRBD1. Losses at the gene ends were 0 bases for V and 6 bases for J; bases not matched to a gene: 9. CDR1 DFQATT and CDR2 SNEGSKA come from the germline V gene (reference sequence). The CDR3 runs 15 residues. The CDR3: CSAREPGQGRSEQYF. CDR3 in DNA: TGCAGTGCTAGAGAGCCGGGACAGGGACGGAGCGAGCAGTACTTC.

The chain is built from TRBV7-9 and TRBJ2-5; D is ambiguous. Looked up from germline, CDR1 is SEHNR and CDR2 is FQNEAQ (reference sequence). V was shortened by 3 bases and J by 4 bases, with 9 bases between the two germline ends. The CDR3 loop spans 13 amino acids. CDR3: CASSFGFAETQYF. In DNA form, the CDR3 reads TGTGCCAGCAGCTTTGGGTTCGCAGAGACCCAGTACTTC.

CDR3 sequence reads: CASSEGRPGELFF. The CDR3 nucleotides read TGTGCCAGCAGTGAGGGACGACCCGGGGAGCTGTTTTTT. The V and J genes are TRBV6-1 and TRBJ2-2; the D gene could be TRBD1 or TRBD2 (5 bases each). The CDR3 is made up of 13 amino acids. The V end was cut by 3 bases, the J end by 6 bases, with 8 bases between. Germline CDR1 and CDR2: MNHNS and SASEGT.